These 21 T cell receptor beta chains came from one sample sequenced in a study of blood T cell repertoires in COVID-19. Clones were sequenced by immunoSEQ multiplex PCR, and TCRdb holds only the in-frame ones, with some missing. In the table there are some 110,000 clones, about four fifths of which are singletons. The material sequenced was peripheral blood. The receptor set was obtained from an older woman with acute or convalescent COVID-19.

The rearrangement links TRBV18 to TRBJ1-3; no clear D. Germline CDR1 KGHSH, CDR2 LQKENI. Trimming left V 6 bases short and J 3 bases short, with 15 bases between. The CDR3 runs 15 residues. CDR3 DNA: TGTGCCAGCTCGCAAGGAGGAGCGATTGGAAACACCATATATTTT. This encodes CASSQGGAIGNTIYF.

V is TRBV7-2 and J is TRBJ1-3; D gene ambiguous. Looked up from germline, CDR1 is SGHTA and CDR2 is FQGNSA. Trimming took off 1 base at V and 0 bases at J, with 10 bases between the two ends. This CDR3 is built from 16 residues. CDR3 amino acids: CASSLGTVSSGNTIYF. The DNA of the CDR3 is TGTGCCAGCAGCTTAGGAACGGTTAGCTCTGGAAACACCATATATTTT.

V gene TRBV29-1 combines with J gene TRBJ1-5; 7 nucleotides match TRBD1. This CDR3 is 14 amino acids long. CDR1 is SQVTM, CDR2 ANQGSEA, per germline. V trimming: 6 bases; J trimming: 2 bases; junction bases outside the gene matches: 7. The CDR3, as DNA: TGCAGCGTAGTACAGGGGAACGGCAATCAGCCCCAGCATTTT. Translation gives CSVVQGNGNQPQHF.

This sequence joins TRBV5-3 and TRBJ1-6; D not resolved. TRBV5-3 is an ORF for which the function is uncertain. Trimming pared 2 bases from V and 2 bases from J, leaving 8 bases between. The CDR3 runs to 15 residues. This CDR3 is CARSFPGTYNSPLHF. Here the CDR3 DNA reads TGTGCCAGAAGCTTCCCAGGCACCTATAATTCACCCCTCCACTTT.

The J gene is TRBJ1-6, the V gene TRBV5-1; TRBD1 is a possible D gene (5 bases). V lost 2 bases to trimming and J lost 6 bases, with 15 bases between them. The CDR3 is 16 residues long. Germline V gene data show CDR1 as SGHRS and CDR2 as YFSETQ. This CDR3 is CASSLFWGASNSPLHF. For the CDR3, the DNA is TGCGCCAGCAGCTTATTCTGGGGCGCTTCTAATTCACCCCTCCACTTT.

The J gene is TRBJ1-3, the V gene TRBV15; D uncertain. The CDR3 loop spans 14 amino acids. Looked up from germline, CDR1 is LNHNV and CDR2 is YYDKDF (reference sequence). V lost 0 bases, J lost 5 bases, and 8 bases lay in between. The CDR3 DNA sequence: TGTGCCACCAGCAGAGAAAGACATAGAAACACCATATATTTT. Translation gives CATSRERHRNTIYF.

V and J are TRBV6-2 or TRBV6-3 and TRBJ2-3, with D perhaps matching TRBD2 (6 bases). Germline CDR1 is MNHEY and CDR2 is SVGEGT. This CDR3 has 18 amino acids. V was pared by 0 bases and J by 2 bases, with 18 bases between. The DNA of the CDR3 is TGTGCCAGCAGTTACTCGACCGAGCGGGCAGAAGACACAGATACGCAGTATTTT. Protein: CASSYSTERAEDTDTQYF.

The chain couples TRBV5-8 to TRBJ2-3, with a tentative D call TRBD2 (6 bases). The CDR3 totals 16 residues. Germline V lookup: CDR1 SGHTS, CDR2 YDEGEE. Between the trimmed V and J ends, which lost 6 bases and 6 bases, there was a span of 23 bases. The CDR3 loop is CASTLDSTAGWDTQYF. CDR3 nucleotides: TGTGCCAGCACCCTAGACAGCACAGCGGGTTGGGATACGCAGTATTTT. Combining the CDR3 with reference TRBV5-8 and TRBJ2-3 gives the whole variable domain EAGVTQSPTHLIKTRGQQATLRCSPISGHTSVYWYQQALGLGLQFLLWYDEGEERNRGNFPPRFSGRQFPNYSSELNVNALELEDSALYLCASTLDSTAGWDTQYFGPGTRLTVL.

This clone was recorded once. V usage is TRBV11-2 and J usage is TRBJ1-1, with a weak D call TRBD1 (5 bases). Germline CDR1 reads SGHAT; CDR2 reads FQNNGV. The length of the CDR3 is 14 residues. Trimming shortened V by 2 bases and J by 1 base, and 8 bases separated the two germline ends. The CDR3 sequence is CASSLRGPNTEAFF. CDR3 DNA: TGTGCCAGCAGCTTAAGGGGTCCGAACACTGAAGCTTTCTTT.

The chain couples TRBV3-1 (or the pseudogene TRBV3-2) to TRBJ1-3; possible D gene TRBD1, 6 bases. V was clipped by 0 bases and J by 8 bases, with 11 bases between them. The V gene's germline CDR1 is LGHDT and CDR2 YNNKEL (reference sequence). The CDR3 spans 14 residues. The CDR3 reads CASSQDLGGYTIYF. The CDR3 coding sequence is TGTGCCAGCAGCCAAGATCTAGGGGGTTACACCATATATTTT.

The CDR3 loop reads CASSLAGGTGELFF. In DNA, the CDR3 is TGTGCCAGCAGCTTAGCGGGGGGGACCGGGGAGCTGTTTTTT. J is TRBJ2-2 and V is TRBV7-2, with TRBD2 matching 7 bases. Germline assignment: CDR1 SGHTA and CDR2 FQGNSA. This CDR3 has 14 amino acids. With 0 bases clipped from V and 5 bases from J, the junction kept 0 bases outside the gene matches.

The chain links TRBV6-1 to TRBJ2-3; 7 bases are shared with TRBD2. With 3 bases clipped from V and 1 base from J, the junction kept 10 bases outside the gene matches. CDR1 and CDR2 (germline): MNHNS, SASEGT. CDR3 length equals 17 residues. The CDR3 DNA follows: TGTGCCAGCAGTGATGAAAGCTGGGGGGGAGGCACAGATACGCAGTATTTT. It is translated as CASSDESWGGGTDTQYF.

The chain carries TRBV6-4 and TRBJ2-1, with a tentative D call TRBD1 (5 bases). The CDR3 extends over 14 amino acids. Germline V CDR1 and CDR2: MRHNA, SNTAGT. The germline V and J ends were trimmed by 2 bases and 4 bases, with 9 bases remaining between them. The CDR3 is CASSDGNRYNEQFF. The CDR3 DNA reads as TGTGCCAGCAGTGACGGGAACAGGTACAATGAGCAGTTCTTC.

This clone was picked up one time. The chain uses TRBV7-9 and TRBJ2-3; 9 nucleotides line up with TRBD2. Germline trimming cut 6 bases from V and 8 bases from J; bases unmatched to any gene: 15. The CDR3 extends over 16 amino acids. Per germline, CDR1 SEHNR and CDR2 FQNEAQ (reference sequence). The CDR3 spells CASSLTSGMTFATQYF. The CDR3 bases are TGTGCCAGCAGTCTGACTAGCGGCATGACCTTTGCTACGCAGTATTTT.

On this clone: This sample also contains other DNA sequences that code for the same CDR3. The gene calls are TRBV5-4 and TRBJ1-5, with 8 positions matching TRBD1. Germline CDR1 is SGHNT and CDR2 is YYREEE (reference sequence). The J segment lost 0 bases and the V segment lost 1 base, leaving 0 bases of the junction unmatched. The CDR3 runs 15 residues. Written as DNA, the CDR3 is TGTGCCAGCAGCTTGCAGGGGGCTAGCAATCAGCCCCAGCATTTT. As protein: CASSLQGASNQPQHF.

The rearrangement uses TRBV4-2 and TRBJ1-5; a weak D match, TRBD1 (5 bases). The CDR3 has 16 residues. Germline V CDR1 and CDR2: LGHNA, YNFKEQ. The germline V and J ends were trimmed by 1 base and 5 bases, with 15 bases remaining between them. The CDR3 here is CASSQGFIGDYQPQHF. As DNA, the CDR3 is TGTGCCAGCAGCCAAGGGTTCATCGGGGACTATCAGCCCCAGCATTTT.

This chain links TRBV12-3 or TRBV12-4 with TRBJ1-2; D gene uncertain. The CDR3 covers 11 residues. Deletions cut 3 bases from V and 4 bases from J, with 3 bases between. This CDR3 reads CASSFSYGYTF. CDR3 in DNA: TGTGCCAGCAGTTTCTCCTATGGCTACACCTTC.

This chain connects TRBV5-4 to TRBJ1-2; no clear D gene. In germline, CDR1 is SGHNT, CDR2 YYREEE (reference sequence). This CDR3 has 12 amino acids. The V and J ends lost 0 bases and 8 bases respectively, with 8 bases between them. CDR3 nucleotides: TGTGCCAGCAGCTTGGACAGAGGGGGCTACACCTTC. Amino acid sequence: CASSLDRGGYTF.

The J gene is TRBJ1-1, the V gene TRBV7-9; D is unclear. Trimming shortened V by 4 bases and J by 11 bases, and 8 bases separated the two germline ends. In germline, CDR1 is SEHNR, CDR2 FQNEAQ (reference sequence). The CDR3 length is 10 residues. CDR3 residues: CASSSAEAFF. Written as DNA, the CDR3 is TGTGCCAGCAGCTCAGCGGAGGCTTTCTTT.

This clone has only a few counts. The V call is TRBV19, the J call TRBJ1-2; TRBD1 might be the D (5 bases). The V gene's germline CDR1 is LNHDA and CDR2 SQIVND (reference sequence). This CDR3 comprises 12 residues. The V and J ends lost 4 bases and 7 bases respectively, with 10 bases between them. The DNA of the CDR3 is TGTGCCAGTAGTAGGCTCAGGGTTGGCTACACCTTC. Encoded protein: CASSRLRVGYTF. The full variable domain, its missing parts supplied by reference TRBV19 and TRBJ1-2, is DGGITQSPKYLFRKEGQNVTLSCEQNLNHDAMYWYRQDPGQGLRLIYYSQIVNDFQKGDIAEGYSVSREKKESFPLTVTSAQKNPTAFYLCASSRLRVGYTFGSGTRLTVV.

The V gene is TRBV30, the J gene TRBJ1-2; D gene ambiguous. V was pared by 1 base and J by 0 bases, with 12 bases between. The germline gives CDR1 GTSNPN, CDR2 SVGIG (reference sequence). The CDR3 covers 15 residues. The CDR3 is CAWSGRRLTNYGYTF. CDR3 coding DNA: TGTGCCTGGAGTGGCAGGAGGTTAACTAACTATGGCTACACCTTC.